This note documents a single T cell receptor (beta chain) sequence. The antigen remains undetermined. PCR involved 60 Vbeta and 13 Jbeta primers. The protocol was immunoSEQ multiplex PCR, while the TCRdb copy is restricted to in-frame clones and leaves out a portion. The data show 130,000 to 150,000 clones, with 60% to 80% seen just once and approximately 6.9% held by the top ten. Germline V CDR1 and CDR2: MDHEN, SYDVKM. Between the trimmed V and J ends, which lost 6 bases and 2 bases, there was a span of 17 bases. The CDR3 length is 15 residues. This sample was included in a study of cytomegalovirus exposure and HLA in healthy donors. Findings and limits, study-wide: Sequencing likely caused a cluster of highly shared sequence variants. Cytomegalovirus association was assigned to more than 150 TCR beta chains.

J is TRBJ2-7 and V is TRBV28, with a tentative D call TRBD2 (6 bases). This TCR derives from a woman aged 35 to 49 in good health and CMV-seropositive. Sequencing input: PBMCs. The CDR3 region has the DNA TGTGCCAGCAGCTTACCGGGACTTATTACCTACGAGCAGTACTTC. It yields the protein CASSLPGLITYEQYF.